This entry describes one TCR beta chain. These data come from a study of cytomegalovirus exposure and HLA in healthy donors. The CDR3 runs 13 residues. Germline V gene sequence: CDR1 MNHEY, CDR2 SMNVEV (reference sequence). V lost 8 bases to trimming and J lost 6 bases, with 17 bases between them. The PCR ran on 60 Vbeta and 13 Jbeta primers. TCRdb's copy holds only in-frame clones and misses some; the assay was immunoSEQ multiplex PCR. Of roughly 190,000 clones in the sample, around 77% are singletons; the top ten hold around 3.2%. Input material: PBMCs. The V and J genes are TRBV27 and TRBJ2-7; D is unresolved. This sequence originates from a female donor in good health and CMV-seronegative. The CDR3 DNA reads TGTGCCAGCGCCTATGGCTCCGGAGCCGAGCAGTACTTC. Encoded protein: CASAYGSGAEQYF.